The 19 T cell receptor beta chains below all came from one sample that was sequenced in a study of blood T cell repertoires in COVID-19. Clones were read by immunoSEQ multiplex PCR, and TCRdb kept only the in-frame ones, dropping some. The table records around 130,000 clones, over 80% of them present only once. The material sequenced was peripheral blood. These TCRs come from a man in his fifties or sixties with active or convalescent COVID-19.

The rearrangement joins TRBV27 to TRBJ2-7, with D tentatively TRBD2 (5 bases). In germline, CDR1 is MNHEY, CDR2 SMNVEV (reference sequence). V lost 8 bases, J lost 7 bases, and 15 bases lay in between. This CDR3 is 12 amino acids long. CDR3 bases: TGTGCCAGCTCGGCTAGCTGGGGAGAGCAGTACTTC. It yields the protein CASSASWGEQYF.

The V gene is TRBV7-9, the J gene TRBJ2-1; 12 positions agree with TRBD2. Per germline, CDR1 SEHNR and CDR2 FQNEAQ (reference sequence). The CDR3 runs to 18 residues. The ends lost 5 bases at V and 6 bases at J; junction bases unmatched: 14. CDR3 in amino acids: CASSPQRLAGGRGNEQFF. CDR3 DNA sequence: TGTGCCAGCAGCCCCCAGCGGCTAGCGGGAGGGAGAGGCAATGAGCAGTTCTTC.

The chain combines TRBV6-1 with TRBJ2-4; TRBD2 aligns across 9 bases. Germline V gene data show CDR1 as MNHNS and CDR2 as SASEGT. V was pared by 3 bases and J by 7 bases, with 7 bases of the junction left unmatched. CDR3 length equals 15 residues. CDR3 bases: TGTGCCAGCAGTGAGGTAGCGGGAGTAGGGAACATTCAGTACTTC. Its translation is CASSEVAGVGNIQYF.

This clone was seen more than once but under ten times. This chain uses TRBV6-6 with TRBJ1-5, with 8 bases aligning to TRBD1. Germline V gene data show CDR1 as MNHNY and CDR2 as SVGAGI (reference sequence). This CDR3 is 13 amino acids long. The V and J ends lost 8 bases and 4 bases, in that order; junction bases with no gene match: 4. CDR3 protein: CASVRQGNQPQHF. CDR3 coding DNA: TGTGCCAGCGTCCGACAGGGGAATCAGCCCCAGCATTTT.

This chain links TRBV19 with TRBJ2-7, with D maybe TRBD2 (6 bases). V shed 3 bases and J shed 3 bases, with 9 bases lying between them. Germline lookup yields CDR1 LNHDA and CDR2 SQIVND (reference sequence). The CDR3 is 13 residues long. DNA for the CDR3: TGTGCCAGTAGTATGGCGCGGGACTACGAGCAGTACTTC. Its translation: CASSMARDYEQYF.

The chain couples TRBV12-5 to TRBJ1-2, with 12 bases lining up with TRBD1. CDR1 and CDR2 from the germline V gene are LGHNT and FRNRAP. V lost 6 bases to trimming and J lost 2 bases; unmatched junction nucleotides: 1. The length of the CDR3 is 14 residues. In DNA form, the CDR3 reads TGTGCTAGTGGGGGGACAGGGGGCAACTATGGCTACACCTTC. Its translation: CASGGTGGNYGYTF.

The V call is TRBV15, the J call TRBJ1-2, with 8 bases fitting TRBD1. Germline V gene lookup returns CDR1 LNHNV and CDR2 YYDKDF (reference sequence). J was trimmed by 7 bases and V by 3 bases; bases with no gene match: 10. The CDR3 has 15 residues. The CDR3 region is CATSRAFGQGGGYTF. DNA for the CDR3: TGTGCCACCAGCAGGGCTTTTGGACAGGGCGGTGGCTACACCTTC.

The chain combines TRBV19 with TRBJ1-5; 7 nucleotides agree with TRBD1. Losses at the gene ends were 3 bases for V and 0 bases for J; bases not matched to a gene: 11. The CDR3 runs to 18 residues. Germline V gives CDR1 LNHDA, CDR2 SQIVND (reference sequence). The CDR3 coding sequence is TGTGCCAGTAGTATTCGATTCCTCAGGGGGAGTAGCAATCAGCCCCAGCATTTT. Protein product: CASSIRFLRGSSNQPQHF.

V usage is TRBV2 and J usage is TRBJ2-3; 11 bases are a match to TRBD2. The CDR3 covers 15 residues. V was clipped by 3 bases and J by 3 bases; unmatched bases: 2. Germline-derived CDR1 and CDR2 are SNHLY and FYNNEI. The CDR3 protein is CASSDTSGRTDTQYF. CDR3 sequence (DNA): TGTGCCAGCAGTGATACTAGCGGGAGAACAGATACGCAGTATTTT.

The chain couples TRBV4-1 to TRBJ2-5, with 7 bases fitting TRBD2. CDR1 and CDR2 (germline): MGHRA, YSYEKL. The CDR3 totals 17 residues. J gave up 4 bases and V 0 bases, and 11 bases lay outside the gene matches. CDR3: CASSQDIFAGAGETQYF. The CDR3 nucleotides are TGCGCCAGCAGCCAAGATATATTCGCGGGAGCGGGAGAGACCCAGTACTTC.

This sequence joins TRBV19 and TRBJ2-1; 13 nucleotides align to TRBD2. Losses at the gene ends were 8 bases for V and 10 bases for J; bases not matched to a gene: 5. This CDR3 region has 13 residues. Germline CDR1 and CDR2: LNHDA and SQIVND (reference sequence). The CDR3 bases are TGTGCCAGTCGGACTAGCGGGGGAATCGAGCAGTTCTTC. Encoded protein: CASRTSGGIEQFF.

This clone has only a few counts. The rearrangement links TRBV2 to TRBJ2-2, with 12 bases aligning to TRBD2. The CDR3 contains 19 residues. CDR1 and CDR2 from the germline V gene are SNHLY and FYNNEI. With 3 bases clipped from V and 2 bases from J, the junction kept 10 bases outside the gene matches. CDR3 in DNA: TGTGCCAGCAGTGAGGGGCTAGCGGGAGGGCATCTAAACACCGGGGAGCTGTTTTTT. Amino acids: CASSEGLAGGHLNTGELFF.

This chain joins TRBV9 and TRBJ1-2; 7 bases match TRBD1. Germline-derived CDR1 and CDR2 are SGDLS and YYNGEE. The length of the CDR3 is 15 residues. J gave up 5 bases and V 3 bases, and 10 bases lay outside the gene matches. CDR3 bases: TGTGCCAGCAGCGCAGAGACAGGGAATGGGTATGGCTACACCTTC. It translates to CASSAETGNGYGYTF.

This clone was recorded once. This chain connects TRBV28 to TRBJ2-7; 12 nucleotides agree with TRBD2. The CDR3 is made up of 19 amino acids. Germline values: CDR1 MDHEN, CDR2 SYDVKM. The trim removed 6 bases at V and 5 bases at J, leaving 20 bases unmatched. The chain's CDR3 is CASRPVYRRLAGAGNEQYF. The CDR3 bases are TGTGCCAGCAGACCCGTCTATCGAAGACTAGCGGGAGCAGGGAACGAGCAGTACTTC.

A few counts support this clone. The chain couples TRBV27 to TRBJ1-5; a possible D gene is TRBD1 (5 bases). The length of the CDR3 is 13 residues. CDR1 is MNHEY and CDR2 is SMNVEV in the germline V gene (reference sequence). The V gene lost 3 bases and the J gene lost 6 bases, with 9 bases spanning the gap. CDR3 sequence (DNA): TGTGCCAGCAGTTTCCGGGGGAGTCAGCCCCAGCATTTT. Translated: CASSFRGSQPQHF.

V usage is TRBV14 and J usage is TRBJ2-3; D not certain. The V gene's germline CDR1 is SGHDN and CDR2 FVKESK. The CDR3 covers 15 residues. The ends were cut back, 6 bases at V and 0 bases at J, with 13 bases in the middle. The CDR3 DNA is TGTGCCAGCAGACCCCAGGTTTCAAGCACAGATACGCAGTATTTT. Its protein product is CASRPQVSSTDTQYF.

The rearrangement uses TRBV5-6 and TRBJ2-5; TRBD2 aligns across 7 bases. Germline V gene sequence: CDR1 SGHDT, CDR2 YYEEEE. The CDR3 spans 17 residues. V dropped 3 bases and J dropped 2; count of bases not matched to a gene: 13. The CDR3 reads CASSWRPSGLLQETQYF. CDR3 nucleotide sequence: TGTGCCAGCAGCTGGCGGCCTAGCGGACTACTACAAGAGACCCAGTACTTC.

V and J are TRBV2 and TRBJ2-7, with a weak D call TRBD2 (5 bases). Germline V lookup: CDR1 SNHLY, CDR2 FYNNEI. This CDR3 spans 14 amino acids. V was trimmed by 7 bases and J by 1 base, leaving 14 bases between them. As DNA, the CDR3 is TGTGCCAGCACCCCCTCGCGGGTTTCCTACGAGCAGTACTTC. This gives the protein CASTPSRVSYEQYF.

The V and J genes are TRBV7-2 and TRBJ1-2; D gene ambiguous. The CDR3 runs to 16 residues. The germline gives CDR1 SGHTA, CDR2 FQGNSA. The V end was cut by 1 base, the J end by 4 bases, with 16 bases between. CDR3 loop: CASSLDWNILVYGYTF. The CDR3 nucleotides are TGTGCCAGCAGCTTAGATTGGAACATTCTAGTCTATGGCTACACCTTC.